This T cell receptor (beta chain) was captured by sequencing in a study of T-cell memory formation after mild COVID-19. Each CDR3 protein is one row after TCRdb ran MiXCR on the 5' RACE reads. Of some 88,000 distinct CDR3 sequences detected, roughly 25% appear once; the ten largest clones hold roughly 39%. With V trimmed by 5 bases and J by 0 bases, 5 bases remained unmatched. CDR3 length: 15 amino acids. The chain carries TRBV12-3 or TRBV12-4 and TRBJ1-1; 8 bases map to TRBD1. Sequenced material: PBMCs or a T cell subset sorted from them (not recorded which). The receptor's source is a man between 18 and 35 years old who had mild COVID-19 (a few samples of this study predate the infection). Cell type and time point are not known. DNA of the CDR3: TGTGCCAGCAGTAACCGACAGGGGTTGAACACTGAAGCTTTCTTT. It specifies CASSNRQGLNTEAFF.